One and the same sample provided the 18 T cell receptor beta chains below, sequenced in a study of T cell changes during pregnancy in multiple sclerosis. Assay: immunoSEQ multiplex PCR; the TCRdb copy retains only in-frame clones and omits some. Counted here are around 60,000 clones, over 75% occurring once; the ten biggest clones make up approximately 1.6%. Sequenced material: peripheral blood, taken in the first trimester of pregnancy. The source is a female donor with multiple sclerosis, enrolled in a pregnancy study.

This chain connects TRBV6-1 to TRBJ2-5, with a weak D call TRBD1 (5 bases). V was trimmed by 6 bases and J by 5 bases, leaving 19 bases between them. Germline V CDR1 and CDR2: MNHNS, SASEGT. The CDR3 loop spans 15 amino acids. CDR3 sequence: CASRYQRGIFETQYF. The CDR3 bases are TGTGCCAGCAGATACCAAAGGGGCATATTTGAGACCCAGTACTTC.

CDR3 amino acids: CASSQSFYANYGYTF. The DNA for the CDR3 is TGTGCCAGCAGCCAAAGCTTTTACGCTAACTATGGCTACACCTTC. The rearrangement links TRBV7-9 to TRBJ1-2; D call uncertain. This CDR3 region has 15 residues. The germline V gene has CDR1 SEHNR and CDR2 FQNEAQ (reference sequence). V lost 5 bases and J lost 0, with 13 bases in between.

The chain couples TRBV5-4 to TRBJ1-1; no definite D call. V shed 0 bases and J shed 1 base, with 7 bases lying between them. The CDR3 is made up of 14 amino acids. The V gene's germline CDR1 is SGHNT and CDR2 YYREEE (reference sequence). The CDR3 sequence: CASSLGTGNTEAFF. The CDR3 region has the DNA TGTGCCAGCAGCTTGGGAACGGGGAACACTGAAGCTTTCTTT.

The genes are TRBV7-2 and TRBJ2-7, with 15 bases fitting TRBD2. This CDR3 region has 16 residues. V was clipped by 4 bases and J by 7 bases; unmatched bases: 8. Looked up from germline, CDR1 is SGHTA and CDR2 is FQGNSA. The CDR3: CASSSLMGLAGGEQYF. CDR3 sequence (DNA): TGTGCCAGCAGCTCACTGATGGGACTAGCGGGAGGTGAGCAGTACTTC.

V gene TRBV18 combines with J gene TRBJ1-3; D not resolved. Germline loops: CDR1 KGHSH, CDR2 LQKENI. The CDR3 runs to 17 residues. V was trimmed by 2 bases and J by 1 base, leaving 15 bases between them. Here the CDR3 reads CASSPGRYEGSGNTIYF. The CDR3, as DNA: TGTGCCAGCTCACCAGGGAGATACGAGGGATCTGGAAACACCATATATTTT.

This clone was detected only a few times. The chain couples TRBV6-1 to TRBJ2-1; 9 bases are a match to TRBD2. CDR3 size: 15 residues. The J segment lost 10 bases and the V segment lost 3 bases, leaving 10 bases of the junction unmatched. Germline V gives CDR1 MNHNS, CDR2 SASEGT. CDR3 sequence: CASSDELAGAFEQFF. In DNA, the CDR3 is TGTGCCAGCAGTGATGAATTAGCGGGAGCATTCGAGCAGTTCTTC.

Within the sample, this clone is medium-sized. The sample holds other DNA sequences that translate to the same CDR3. The chain is built from TRBV4-1 and TRBJ1-5; 8 bases line up with TRBD1. J was trimmed by 0 bases and V by 4 bases; bases with no gene match: 2. Germline CDR1 reads MGHRA; CDR2 reads YSYEKL. The CDR3 totals 15 residues. CDR3 coding DNA: TGCGCCAGCAGCCCGACAGGGGTTAGCAATCAGCCCCAGCATTTT. Translated, it gives CASSPTGVSNQPQHF.

The V gene is TRBV7-8, the J gene TRBJ1-5, with 8 positions matching TRBD1. V trimming: 4 bases; J trimming: 6 bases; junction bases outside the gene matches: 5. The CDR3 has 14 residues. The V gene's germline CDR1 is SGHVS and CDR2 FQNEAQ. CDR3 sequence reads: CASSWGQAVQPQHF. The CDR3 nucleotides are TGTGCCAGCAGCTGGGGACAGGCGGTTCAGCCCCAGCATTTT.

This clone was counted at least ten times. This chain connects TRBV28 to TRBJ1-4; D perhaps matches TRBD1 (5 bases). V lost 1 base to trimming and J lost 6 bases, with 9 bases between them. Looked up from germline, CDR1 is MDHEN and CDR2 is SYDVKM. The CDR3 runs to 14 residues. The CDR3 DNA follows: TGTGCCAGCAGTTTATTCTGGGGCCATGAAAAACTGTTTTTT. Translation gives CASSLFWGHEKLFF.

This clone was recorded once. In DNA form, the CDR3 reads TGTGCTAGTGCTTACGGACATCTCCACGAGCAGTACTTC. Protein sequence: CASAYGHLHEQYF. V usage is TRBV12-5 and J usage is TRBJ2-7; possibly TRBD1 for D (5 bases). Deletions cut 7 bases from V and 5 bases from J, with 15 bases between. The CDR3 contains 13 residues. Per germline, CDR1 LGHNT and CDR2 FRNRAP.

V gene TRBV28 combines with J gene TRBJ2-1; TRBD2 matches 7 bases. CDR1 is MDHEN and CDR2 is SYDVKM in the germline V gene. Trimming at V came to 5 bases and at J to 6 bases, leaving 10 bases not matched to a gene. This CDR3 has 15 residues. The CDR3 coding sequence is TGTGCCAGCAGTAACACGGGGAGGGGTCGCAATGAGCAGTTCTTC. Protein product: CASSNTGRGRNEQFF.

The chain couples TRBV5-8 to TRBJ2-2, with no clear D. V shed 3 bases and J shed 8 bases, with 11 bases lying between them. The CDR3 extends over 13 amino acids. Germline values: CDR1 SGHTS, CDR2 YDEGEE. CDR3 sequence reads: CASSSLEEGELFF. The CDR3 nucleotides are TGTGCCAGCAGCTCCCTCGAGGAGGGGGAGCTGTTTTTT.

This chain joins TRBV2 and TRBJ2-2, with unresolved D. CDR1 SNHLY and CDR2 FYNNEI come from the germline V gene. CDR3 length: 14 residues. Trimming removed 0 bases at V and 7 bases at J, with 9 bases between. In DNA form, the CDR3 reads TGTGCCAGCAGTGAAGCGCTTGAGAACGGGGAGCTGTTTTTT. Protein sequence: CASSEALENGELFF.

Only one count was recorded for this clone. V is TRBV6-4 and J is TRBJ2-1, with D possibly matching TRBD2 (6 bases). The CDR3 covers 13 residues. The V and J ends lost 4 bases and 14 bases respectively, with 18 bases between them. Germline values: CDR1 MRHNA, CDR2 SNTAGT. The CDR3 reads CASSGTSTEAKFF. CDR3 nucleotides: TGTGCCAGCAGTGGCACTAGCACGGAAGCAAAGTTCTTC.

The rearrangement joins TRBV18 to TRBJ2-5; 10 bases fit TRBD2. The CDR3 loop spans 18 amino acids. Per germline, CDR1 KGHSH and CDR2 LQKENI. J gave up 5 bases and V 0 bases, and 12 bases lay outside the gene matches. The CDR3 here is CASSPPTSGVPLGETQYF. Written as DNA, the CDR3 is TGTGCCAGCTCACCACCCACTAGCGGGGTACCCTTGGGGGAGACCCAGTACTTC.

This chain joins TRBV27 and TRBJ1-5, with 8 bases fitting TRBD1. The CDR3 has 15 residues. V was pared by 3 bases and J by 7 bases, with 8 bases of the junction left unmatched. Per germline, CDR1 MNHEY and CDR2 SMNVEV (reference sequence). CDR3 nucleotides: TGTGCCAGCAGTTTGACGACAGGGGTCCGACAGCCCCAGCATTTT. As protein: CASSLTTGVRQPQHF.

The chain couples TRBV4-1 to TRBJ2-7, with D possibly TRBD2 on 6 matching bases. V gave up 0 bases and J gave up 6 bases, with 18 bases separating them. CDR3 length: 16 residues. Germline lookup yields CDR1 MGHRA and CDR2 YSYEKL. The chain's CDR3 is CASSQDLALRRAEQYF. CDR3 nucleotide sequence: TGCGCCAGCAGCCAAGATCTGGCCCTCCGGAGGGCCGAGCAGTACTTC.

This clone was picked up a small number of times. This chain uses TRBV5-5 with TRBJ1-2; D perhaps matches TRBD1 (5 bases). This CDR3 has 16 amino acids. Germline values: CDR1 SGHKS, CDR2 YYEKEE (reference sequence). Trimming left V 0 bases short and J 0 bases short, with 12 bases between. CDR3 amino acids: CASSLDAGGANYGYTF. CDR3 coding DNA: TGTGCCAGCAGCTTGGATGCCGGGGGAGCTAACTATGGCTACACCTTC.